Listed below are T cell receptor beta chains from one sample, sequenced in a study of OX40 agonist ivuxolimab in advanced cancers. Repertoires were generated with immunoSEQ multiplex PCR, while TCRdb's copy carries only in-frame clones and drops some. This table has about 22,000 clones, 80% to 90% appearing once. The sequencing used CD4+ or CD8+ T cells sorted from blood, collected in a trial of the OX40 agonist ivuxolimab. These receptors came from an adult with an advanced solid tumor such as melanoma, head and neck, liver or kidney cancer. Both conserved end residues are part of each CDR3. A D gene is named only where the DNA matches it firmly. Some rows mark clone size as missing; the rest say once, few, many or name a class of expanded clone.

d_gene: TRBD2; j_gene: TRBJ2-1; v_gene: TRBV6-5; abundance: .; len: 16; CDR3nt: TGTGCCAGCAGTTACTCTGGCGGGAGCTCCTACAATGAGCAGTTCTTC; CDR3aa: CASSYSGGSSYNEQFF
d_gene: TRBD2; j_gene: TRBJ2-1; v_gene: TRBV27; abundance: few; len: 15; CDR3nt: TGTGCCAGCAGCCCTTACGCAGGCGGGAGGAATGAGCAGTTCTTC; CDR3aa: CASSPYAGGRNEQFF
d_gene: TRBD1; j_gene: TRBJ1-1; v_gene: TRBV2; abundance: .; len: 11; CDR3nt: TGTGCCAGCAGGGGGACAGTCGAAGCTTTCTTT; CDR3aa: CASRGTVEAFF
d_gene: .; j_gene: TRBJ1-3; v_gene: TRBV9; abundance: .; len: 14; CDR3nt: TGTGCCAGCAGCGTAGGCGCAGCCGGAAACACCATATATTTT; CDR3aa: CASSVGAAGNTIYF
d_gene: .; j_gene: TRBJ2-3; v_gene: TRBV5-8; abundance: .; len: 15; CDR3nt: TGTGCCAGCAGCCAAGGGACGGGGAGCACAGATACGCAGTATTTT; CDR3aa: CASSQGTGSTDTQYF
d_gene: .; j_gene: TRBJ1-5; v_gene: TRBV19; abundance: .; len: 15; CDR3nt: TGTGCCAGTAGTATACGGACGGGGTTGGGTCAGCCCCAGCATTTT; CDR3aa: CASSIRTGLGQPQHF
d_gene: .; j_gene: TRBJ1-3; v_gene: TRBV13; abundance: .; len: 15; CDR3nt: TGTGCCAGCCGGCCTGAGGGGTTCTCTGGAAACACCATATATTTT; CDR3aa: CASRPEGFSGNTIYF
d_gene: .; j_gene: TRBJ2-5; v_gene: TRBV2; abundance: once; len: 16; CDR3nt: TGTGCCAGCAGAAACCCGAAGTTGGTAAAAGAAGAGACCCAGTACTTC; CDR3aa: CASRNPKLVKEETQYF
d_gene: TRBD1; j_gene: TRBJ2-1; v_gene: TRBV27; abundance: .; len: 17; CDR3nt: TGTGCCAGCAGTTTAGGTGGGCGGGACAGGATCTACAATGAGCAGTTCTTC; CDR3aa: CASSLGGRDRIYNEQFF
d_gene: .; j_gene: TRBJ1-2; v_gene: TRBV4-1; abundance: .; len: 14; CDR3nt: TGCGCCAGCAGCCAAGTTCAGGGTGACTATGGCTACACCTTC; CDR3aa: CASSQVQGDYGYTF
d_gene: .; j_gene: TRBJ2-5; v_gene: TRBV4-1; abundance: .; len: 17; CDR3nt: TGCGCCAGCAGCCAAGATAGTAGGTGGGGCAGCCAAGAGACCCAGTACTTC; CDR3aa: CASSQDSRWGSQETQYF
d_gene: TRBD1; j_gene: TRBJ1-5; v_gene: TRBV5-6; abundance: .; len: 16; CDR3nt: TGTGCCAGCAGCTCGCTCAGGGGGACGTGGAATCAGCCCCAGCATTTT; CDR3aa: CASSSLRGTWNQPQHF
d_gene: .; j_gene: TRBJ2-3; v_gene: TRBV5-1; abundance: .; len: 15; CDR3nt: TGCGCCAGCAGCACAACAGGGTCGATGGTGGATACGCAGTATTTT; CDR3aa: CASSTTGSMVDTQYF
d_gene: .; j_gene: TRBJ2-2; v_gene: TRBV9; abundance: .; len: 14; CDR3nt: TGTGCCAGCAGTCTAGGGGCAGGGGCCGGGGAGCTGTTTTTT; CDR3aa: CASSLGAGAGELFF
d_gene: .; j_gene: TRBJ2-7; v_gene: TRBV2; abundance: .; len: 13; CDR3nt: TGTGCCAGCAGTTCCCCGGGGGTCTACGAGCAGTACTTC; CDR3aa: CASSSPGVYEQYF
d_gene: .; j_gene: TRBJ1-4; v_gene: TRBV21-1; abundance: .; len: 19; CDR3nt: TGTGCCAGCAAAGGTGGGGGTCGGACAGGGCTTGGCTTGGTTGAAAAACTGTTTTTT; CDR3aa: CASKGGGRTGLGLVEKLFF
d_gene: .; j_gene: TRBJ2-7; v_gene: TRBV27; abundance: .; len: 14; CDR3nt: TGTGCCAGCAGTTTATCTAGCCGCGGGGACGAGCAGTACTTC; CDR3aa: CASSLSSRGDEQYF
d_gene: .; j_gene: TRBJ1-4; v_gene: TRBV7-9; abundance: .; len: 15; CDR3nt: TGTGCCAGCTGCCCCGGGCGGCTAGGGCGGGAAAAACTGTTTTTT; CDR3aa: CASCPGRLGREKLFF
d_gene: TRBD2; j_gene: TRBJ2-1; v_gene: TRBV5-1; abundance: .; len: 14; CDR3nt: TGCGCCAGCAGCTTGGCCCGTGGGAGGGATGAGCAGTTCTTC; CDR3aa: CASSLARGRDEQFF
d_gene: TRBD2; j_gene: TRBJ2-2; v_gene: TRBV4-1; abundance: .; len: 17; CDR3nt: TGCGCCAGCAGCCAAACTGTAGCGGGAGGAGGCACCGGGGAGCTGTTTTTT; CDR3aa: CASSQTVAGGGTGELFF
d_gene: TRBD2; j_gene: TRBJ2-1; v_gene: TRBV6-4; abundance: .; len: 14; CDR3nt: TGTGCCAGCAGTTTTAGCGGGGAGGGCAATGAGCAGTTCTTC; CDR3aa: CASSFSGEGNEQFF
d_gene: TRBD2; j_gene: TRBJ2-7; v_gene: TRBV6-5; abundance: .; len: 15; CDR3nt: TGTGCCAGCAGCTACACTAGCGGGCTATCCTACGAGCAGTACTTC; CDR3aa: CASSYTSGLSYEQYF
d_gene: .; j_gene: TRBJ2-1; v_gene: TRBV5-1; abundance: once; len: 12; CDR3nt: TGCGCCAGCACGATCGATTACAATGAGCAGTTCTTC; CDR3aa: CASTIDYNEQFF
d_gene: .; j_gene: TRBJ1-2; v_gene: TRBV15; abundance: few; len: 14; CDR3nt: TGTGCCACCAGCAGAGTGCCTCATAACTATGGCTACACCTTC; CDR3aa: CATSRVPHNYGYTF